The clone carrying this T cell receptor (beta chain) was counted ten times or more. The CDR3 sequence is 14 residues long. CDR1 is SGHTA and CDR2 is FQGNSA in the germline V gene. Trimming shortened V by 5 bases and J by 0 bases, and 9 bases separated the two germline ends. The data belong to a study of T-cell memory formation after mild COVID-19. Barcoded TCR alpha and TCR beta cDNA libraries with UMIs came from 5'RACE using constant-segment primers. TCRdb processed the 5' RACE reads anew with MiXCR; each CDR3 protein has one entry. The sample has just under 550,000 distinct CDR3 sequences; 20% are singletons.

The chain links TRBV7-2 to TRBJ2-3; unclear D gene. This clonotype originated in an adult woman who had mild COVID-19 (a few samples of this study predate the infection). Cell type and time point are not known. Sequencing used PBMCs or a T cell subset sorted from them (not recorded which). The CDR3 nucleotides read TGTGCCAGCAGCCCACAGTCTAGCACAGATACGCAGTATTTT. Translated: CASSPQSSTDTQYF. The full variable domain, with the rest looked up from reference TRBV7-2 and TRBJ2-3, is GAGVSQSPSNKVTEKGKDVELRCDPISGHTALYWYRQSLGQGLEFLIYFQGNSAPDKSGLPSDRFSAERTGGSVSTLTIQRTQQEDSAVYLCASSPQSSTDTQYFGPGTRLTVL.